This entry features one T cell receptor beta chain sequence. Its antigen is still unknown. The sample comes from a study of monozygotic twins with inflammatory bowel disease. Using the 5' RACE reads, TCRdb records one entry per CDR3 protein without DNA. Its listing shows about 330,000 distinct CDR3 sequences. Regarding the study as a whole: Differences in immunosuppressive treatment may have been a source of added variability in patient repertoires.

Sequencing was performed on blood. This TCR was recovered from a human donor with ulcerative colitis or Crohn's disease, or a healthy co-twin of an affected twin (not recorded which).

This CDR3 is CASSLRGSYNEQFF. The chain has TRBV7-6 and TRBJ2-1. This CDR3 is built from 14 residues. Germline CDR1 SGHVS, CDR2 FNYEAQ.